This TCR beta chain was profiled in a study of T cell responses to AZD1222 COVID-19 vaccine. Regarding the study as a whole: Increases in Spike-specific TCR breadth and depth were seen after two AZD1222 doses. Clonal diversity was possibly underestimated, and white British individuals and females predominated among donors. Per reports, nearly half of all spike-specific TCRs target regions that are unmutated in variants.

Comments on this clone: Its cognate antigen is unknown.

The V gene's germline CDR1 is LGHDT and CDR2 YNNKEL (reference sequence). V lost 3 bases to trimming and J lost 5 bases; unmatched junction nucleotides: 7. The CDR3 consists of 15 residues. This table comes from immunoSEQ multiplex PCR, and its TCRdb copy is limited to in-frame clones, with some not included. The sample has about 200,000 clones, more than 85% seen once. Second-dose intervals near 4 or 12 weeks were combined. This receptor was identified in an adult who received the AZD1222 COVID-19 vaccine. V gene TRBV3-1 (or the pseudogene TRBV3-2) combines with J gene TRBJ2-5; 9 bases are a match to TRBD1. The sample was peripheral blood, taken 28 days after the second AZD1222 dose. This chain's CDR3 is CASSQQTGGKETQYF. The CDR3 DNA is TGTGCCAGCAGCCAGCAGACAGGGGGTAAGGAGACCCAGTACTTC.